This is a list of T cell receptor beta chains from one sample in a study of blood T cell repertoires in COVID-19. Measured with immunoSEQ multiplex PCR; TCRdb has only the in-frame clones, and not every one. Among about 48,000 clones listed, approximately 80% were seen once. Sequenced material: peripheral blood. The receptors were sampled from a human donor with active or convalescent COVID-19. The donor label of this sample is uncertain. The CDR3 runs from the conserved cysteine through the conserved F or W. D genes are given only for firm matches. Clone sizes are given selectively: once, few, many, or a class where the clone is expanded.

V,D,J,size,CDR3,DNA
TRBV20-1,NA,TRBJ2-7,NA,CSASYLYEQYF,TGCAGTGCTAGTTACTTGTACGAGCAGTACTTC
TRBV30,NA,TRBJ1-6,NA,CAWRTGSPLHF,TGTGCCTGGAGGACAGGATCACCCCTCCACTTT
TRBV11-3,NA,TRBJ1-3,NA,CASSNSQSSGNTIYF,TGTGCCAGCAGCAACTCACAGAGCTCTGGAAACACCATATATTTT
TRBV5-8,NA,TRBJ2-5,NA,CASSLFRSAETQYF,TGTGCCAGCAGCTTGTTCAGAAGCGCAGAGACCCAGTACTTC
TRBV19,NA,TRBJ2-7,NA,CASSNLGRGPNFYEQYF,TGTGCCAGTAGTAATCTCGGGCGGGGACCCAACTTCTACGAGCAGTACTTC
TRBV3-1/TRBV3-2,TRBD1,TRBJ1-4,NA,CASSPFRTGSNEKLFF,TGTGCCAGCAGCCCTTTCCGGACAGGGAGTAATGAAAAACTGTTTTTT
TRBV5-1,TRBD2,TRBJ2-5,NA,CASSSGGAGETQYF,TGCGCCAGCAGCTCCGGGGGGGCGGGGGAGACCCAGTACTTC
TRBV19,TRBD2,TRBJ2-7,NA,CASSRLAGGGYEQYF,TGTGCCAGTAGTAGACTAGCGGGAGGGGGCTACGAGCAGTACTTC
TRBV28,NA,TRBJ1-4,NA,CASRLLDSNEKLFF,TGTGCCAGCAGGCTGCTGGACTCTAATGAAAAACTGTTTTTT
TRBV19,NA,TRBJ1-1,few,CASSLGTMNTEAFF,TGTGCCAGTAGTTTGGGGACTATGAACACTGAAGCTTTCTTT
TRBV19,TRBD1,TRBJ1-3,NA,CASSSGTEERRRGGNTIYF,TGTGCCAGTAGTTCCGGGACAGAGGAACGGAGACGCGGAGGAAACACCATATATTTT
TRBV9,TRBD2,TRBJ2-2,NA,CASTLGGRANTGELFF,TGTGCCAGCACCCTAGGCGGGAGGGCGAACACCGGGGAGCTGTTTTTT
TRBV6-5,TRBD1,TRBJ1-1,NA,CARQGASIAFF,TGTGCCAGGCAGGGGGCCTCAATCGCTTTCTTT
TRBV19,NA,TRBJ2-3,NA,CASNTRVGDTQYF,TGTGCCAGTAATACCAGGGTGGGAGATACGCAGTATTTT
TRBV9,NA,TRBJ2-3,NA,CASSVNPNPHTDTQYF,TGTGCCAGCAGCGTAAATCCAAATCCCCACACAGATACGCAGTATTTT
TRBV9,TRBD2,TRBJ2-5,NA,CASSGGTSGPPETQYF,TGTGCCAGCAGCGGGGGGACTAGCGGACCCCCAGAGACCCAGTACTTC
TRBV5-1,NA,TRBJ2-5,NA,CASSLREGNQETQYF,TGCGCCAGCAGCTTGCGGGAAGGGAACCAAGAGACCCAGTACTTC
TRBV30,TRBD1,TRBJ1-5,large,CAWSVGTGGSNQPQHF,TGTGCCTGGAGTGTAGGGACAGGCGGTAGCAATCAGCCCCAGCATTTT
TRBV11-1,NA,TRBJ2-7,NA,CASSLVGEVPYEQYF,TGTGCCAGCAGCTTAGTAGGGGAGGTCCCCTACGAGCAGTACTTC
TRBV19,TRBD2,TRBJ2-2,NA,CASSYRREHGELFF,TGTGCCAGTAGTTACCGGCGGGAGCACGGGGAGCTGTTTTTT
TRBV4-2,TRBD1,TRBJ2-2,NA,CASSQETGAVGELFF,TGTGCCAGCAGCCAAGAGACAGGGGCGGTCGGGGAGCTGTTTTTT
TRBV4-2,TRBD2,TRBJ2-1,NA,CASSQDRGLALYNEQFF,TGTGCCAGCAGCCAAGATCGGGGACTAGCGCTCTACAATGAGCAGTTCTTC